Sequencing of this TCR beta chain was carried out in a study of blood T cell repertoires in COVID-19. Overall study context: Specimens from acute and convalescent COVID-19 originated in the United States, Italy and Spain.

As processed by the authors: Amplified reference gene primers provided the basis for estimating nucleated cell counts. The data were produced by immunoSEQ multiplex PCR, yet TCRdb's version contains in-frame clones alone and is incomplete. Clone size and the V and J calls come from that table; the DNA yielded D and trimming. This repertoire shows 250,000 to 350,000 clones, 80% to 90% found once; its top ten account for 4.3%. CDR3 length equals 17 residues. The germline gives CDR1 LNHDA, CDR2 SQIVND (reference sequence). The V and J ends lost 5 bases and 0 bases respectively, with 14 bases between them. Recruitment covered about 25 US areas and drew participants whose ages spanned about 18 to 100 years. Participants were placed into cohorts based on the clinical history they reported.

V and J are TRBV19 and TRBJ1-6, with D possibly TRBD1 on 6 matching bases. The sample comprised PBMCs or T cells enriched from blood (not recorded which). The sequence came from a woman under 40 who had recovered from COVID-19. As DNA, the CDR3 is TGTGCCAGTAGTGGCGGACAGATGAGCTCCTATAATTCACCCCTCCACTTT. This translates into CASSGGQMSSYNSPLHF.